A selection of T cell receptor beta chains follows, all from one sample in a study of shared clonotypes between healthy human individuals. Sequencing was performed with immunoSEQ multiplex PCR; in TCRdb, only in-frame clones are kept and a portion is missing. The sample lists about 2.2 million clones, around 93% occurring once. The material sequenced was naive CD8+ T cells from PBMCs. Receptors were obtained from a man between 18 and 29 years old in good health. Some clones in this sample may be carry-over from other donors' samples. CDR3s include the opening cysteine and the closing phenylalanine or tryptophan. D genes are given only for firm matches. Clone size appears in some rows only: once, few, many, or a class for an expanded clone.

>TRBV19|NA|TRBJ1-5|NA
TGTGCCAGTAGTATAACGGTTGATCAGCCCCAGCATTTT
CASSITVDQPQHF
>TRBV27|NA|TRBJ2-7|TRBD2
TGTGCCAGCAGAGCCGGGACTAGCGGGACCTCCTACGAGCAGTACTTC
CASRAGTSGTSYEQYF
>TRBV27|NA|TRBJ2-7|TRBD1
TGTGCCAGCAGTCAAAGTTGGGACAGGGCCTACGAGCAGTACTTC
CASSQSWDRAYEQYF
>TRBV2|NA|TRBJ1-2|NA
TGTGCCAGCAGTGAGTCGCTCGGTCAGGGGATCATCGATGGCTACACCTTC
CASSESLGQGIIDGYTF
>TRBV10-3|NA|TRBJ1-2|TRBD1
TGTGCCATCAGTGAGTCCATACAGACAGGGAACTATGGCTACACCTTC
CAISESIQTGNYGYTF
>TRBV2|NA|TRBJ2-7|NA
TGTGCCAGCGGAGGACTGTCCTACGAGCAGTACTTC
CASGGLSYEQYF
>TRBV29-1|once|TRBJ2-7|TRBD2
TGCAGCGTTGAAGGGGACATTAGCGGGAGAGGTTACGAGCAGTACTTC
CSVEGDISGRGYEQYF
>TRBV2|once|TRBJ2-7|NA
TGTGCCAGCACTTTGAGGGCTATCTACGAGCAGTACTTC
CASTLRAIYEQYF
>TRBV9|once|TRBJ1-2|TRBD1
TGTGCCAGCAGCGGGACCGGACAGGGTAAGCCTAACTATGGCTACACCTTC
CASSGTGQGKPNYGYTF
>TRBV9|NA|TRBJ2-7|NA
TGTGCCAGCAGCGCCGGGGACGAAACGTCCTACGAGCAGTACTTC
CASSAGDETSYEQYF
>TRBV28|NA|TRBJ2-1|NA
TGTGCCAGCAGTCGTCTTTTGGACAGTAACAATGAGCAGTTCTTC
CASSRLLDSNNEQFF
>TRBV7-5|NA|TRBJ2-7|NA
TGTGCCAGCAGCTTAGAAGGGGGACCGACCCCCTACGAGCAGTACTTC
CASSLEGGPTPYEQYF
>TRBV19|NA|TRBJ2-7|TRBD1
TGTGCCAGTAGTCCAGGACAGGGCGCCTACGAGCAGTACTTC
CASSPGQGAYEQYF
>TRBV7-9|NA|TRBJ2-2|NA
TGTGCCAGCATCCTTACCCCGTCGGACAACACCGGGGAGCTGTTTTTT
CASILTPSDNTGELFF
>TRBV9|NA|TRBJ2-4|NA
TGTGCCAGCAGCGTAGGTTCAGGTATCTTGACGAACATTCAGTACTTC
CASSVGSGILTNIQYF
>TRBV7-9|NA|TRBJ2-2|TRBD1
TGTGCCAGCAGCTCTCCGGGACAGGGGCGGACCGGGGAGCTGTTTTTT
CASSSPGQGRTGELFF
>TRBV7-8|NA|TRBJ2-1|TRBD2
TGTGCCAGCAGCTCAAGACTAGCGGCTTACAATGAGCAGTTCTTC
CASSSRLAAYNEQFF